The entry below describes one T cell receptor (beta chain). These data originate in a study of blood T cell repertoires in COVID-19. Study as a whole: COVID-19 samples, acute and convalescent, were from the United States, Italy and Spain. T cells, B-cell-depleted T cells, or PBMCs supplied cDNA or gDNA.

Original data processing: Amplified reference gene primers provided the basis for estimating nucleated cell counts. Repertoires were generated with immunoSEQ multiplex PCR, while TCRdb's copy carries only in-frame clones and drops some. From that table come the V and J calls and clone size; the DNA was used to work out D and trimming. The sample has some 210,000 clones; over 75% are singletons. The CDR3 runs 16 residues. V shed 5 bases and J shed 5 bases, with 21 bases lying between them. Germline lookup yields CDR1 SGHTA and CDR2 FQGNSA. The source is a woman aged 35 to 49 who had recovered from COVID-19. Sequencing input: peripheral blood. The chain uses TRBV7-2 and TRBJ2-5; weak D call: TRBD1 (6 bases). The CDR3 region is CASSPSDSRGPETQYF. The CDR3 nucleotides are TGTGCCAGCAGCCCCTCGGACAGTCGGGGACCCGAGACCCAGTACTTC.